These 22 T cell receptor beta chains were all obtained from the same sample, sequenced in a study of T cells after yellow fever vaccination. One entry per CDR3 protein, called by TCRdb with MiXCR from the 5' RACE reads. The sample records around 320,000 distinct CDR3 sequences, 7.5% to 9.5% being singletons. This sample comprised CD4+ T cells sorted from PBMCs, obtained 5 days after the yellow fever booster vaccination. These receptors were collected from a man aged 18 to 30 who received the YFV17D yellow fever vaccine.

This clonotype showed up just a few times. This chain's CDR3 is CASRSPDTEAFF. CDR3 nucleotide sequence: TGTGCCAGCAGATCCCCGGACACTGAAGCTTTCTTT. The rearrangement joins TRBV12-3 or TRBV12-4 to TRBJ1-1; no clear D. The germline V and J ends were trimmed by 6 bases and 3 bases, with 8 bases remaining between them. The CDR3 covers 12 residues.

This clonotype was counted ten times or more. The chain combines TRBV4-3 with TRBJ1-1; 7 bases are a match to TRBD1. The CDR3 has 19 residues. J gave up 0 bases and V 0 bases, and 13 bases lay outside the gene matches. In germline, CDR1 is LGHNA, CDR2 YSLEER. The CDR3: CASSQEWIRGRIMNTEAFF. The CDR3 nucleotides are TGCGCCAGCAGCCAAGAATGGATCAGGGGGAGGATAATGAACACTGAAGCTTTCTTT.

The sample holds a few counts of this clonotype. J is TRBJ2-3 and V is TRBV3-1; D call uncertain. V dropped 1 base and J dropped 4 bases, with 12 bases sitting between them. This CDR3 is 15 amino acids long. Germline V gives CDR1 LGHDT, CDR2 YNNKEL (reference sequence). DNA of the CDR3: TGTGCCAGCAGCCAAGTCCCGCTTCGCCCAGATACGCAGTATTTT. It is translated as CASSQVPLRPDTQYF.

This chain uses TRBV5-6 with TRBJ2-1; D is unresolved. V shed 0 bases and J shed 0 bases, with 10 bases lying between them. Germline-derived CDR1 and CDR2 are SGHDT and YYEEEE. This CDR3 comprises 16 residues. The CDR3 sequence: CASSLGGPSSYNEQFF. CDR3 DNA: TGTGCCAGCAGCTTGGGAGGTCCGAGCTCCTACAATGAGCAGTTCTTC.

The DNA of the CDR3 is TGTGCCAGCAGCGCTAGAGGGCCTTCTGGGGCCAACGTCCTGACTTTC. The encoded protein is CASSARGPSGANVLTF. This chain connects TRBV12-3 or TRBV12-4 to TRBJ2-6; possible D gene TRBD2, 5 bases. Trimming pared 6 bases from V and 1 base from J, leaving 13 bases between. The CDR3 loop spans 16 amino acids.

This clonotype has just a few counts. The chain joins TRBV20-1 to TRBJ2-3; TRBD1 is a possible D gene (6 bases). Trimming stripped 3 bases from V and 1 base from J, with 11 bases between. The CDR3 covers 14 residues. CDR1 and CDR2 from the germline V gene are DFQATT and SNEGSKA (reference sequence). CDR3 loop: CSARVGAGTDTQYF. The CDR3 nucleotides read TGCAGTGCTAGGGTGGGGGCTGGCACAGATACGCAGTATTTT.

This clonotype has a count of ten or more. The CDR3: CATSDKGSYNEQFF. The CDR3 coding sequence is TGTGCCACCAGTGATAAGGGGTCCTACAATGAGCAGTTCTTC. The rearrangement links TRBV24-1 to TRBJ2-1; possibly TRBD1 for D (5 bases). CDR1 is KGHDR, CDR2 SFDVKD, per germline. Trimming took 3 bases from V and 1 from J, leaving 6 bases between them. The CDR3 runs to 14 residues.

The J gene is TRBJ2-5, the V gene TRBV27; 12 positions agree with TRBD2. Trimming at V came to 9 bases and at J to 4 bases, leaving 3 bases not matched to a gene. The CDR3 is made up of 13 amino acids. CDR1 and CDR2 from the germline V gene are MNHEY and SMNVEV (reference sequence). CDR3 coding DNA: TGTGCCAGTGGACTAGCGGGGTTAGAGACCCAGTACTTC. Translating gives CASGLAGLETQYF.

The chain employs TRBV27 and TRBJ1-2; D may be TRBD1 (6 bases). CDR1 and CDR2 from the germline V gene are MNHEY and SMNVEV (reference sequence). V was trimmed by 2 bases and J by 5 bases, leaving 24 bases between them. This CDR3 is built from 18 residues. CDR3 residues: CASSLKPPLAGAEYGYTF. Written as DNA, the CDR3 is TGTGCCAGCAGTTTAAAGCCCCCCTTGGCGGGGGCGGAATATGGCTACACCTTC.

The CDR3 region has the DNA TGCGCCAGCAGCCAGAGCTCGGGGCGCGGCTACACCTTC. Amino acid sequence: CASSQSSGRGYTF. V is TRBV4-3 and J is TRBJ1-2, with D maybe TRBD1 (5 bases). V lost 3 bases and J lost 8, with 13 bases in between. The CDR3 has 13 amino acids. Germline-derived CDR1 and CDR2 are LGHNA and YSLEER.

V usage is TRBV28 and J usage is TRBJ2-7, with 7 bases that match TRBD1. The CDR3 runs 16 residues. V was pared by 5 bases and J by 2 bases, with 12 bases of the junction left unmatched. Germline V CDR1 and CDR2: MDHEN, SYDVKM. As DNA, the CDR3 is TGTGCCAGCAGTACCCCCGGGACAGCAAGAACCTACGAGCAGTACTTC. It specifies CASSTPGTARTYEQYF.

This clonotype was seen a handful of times. The chain employs TRBV30 and TRBJ2-1, with TRBD2 as a possible D gene (5 bases). CDR3 size: 13 residues. V gave up 0 bases and J gave up 8 bases, with 11 bases separating them. The germline V gene has CDR1 GTSNPN and CDR2 SVGIG (reference sequence). This chain's CDR3 is CAWSVRVRDEQFF. DNA for the CDR3: TGTGCCTGGAGTGTACGGGTGCGGGATGAGCAGTTCTTC.

This clonotype was detected many times. J is TRBJ2-3 and V is TRBV4-1; 7 bases align to TRBD1. The length of the CDR3 is 17 residues. Germline CDR1 is MGHRA and CDR2 is YSYEKL. V was clipped by 4 bases and J by 5 bases; unmatched bases: 15. The CDR3 coding sequence is TGCGCCAGCAGCCGACCGGGACAGAGACTTCGTAGAGATACGCAGTATTTT. Translating it yields CASSRPGQRLRRDTQYF.

The chain employs TRBV2 and TRBJ2-3; D perhaps matches TRBD2 (5 bases). The CDR3 runs to 13 residues. Germline V lookup: CDR1 SNHLY, CDR2 FYNNEI. V lost 3 bases, J lost 11 bases, and 15 bases lay in between. The CDR3, as DNA: TGTGCCAGCAGTGACGTTCCAGAGGGTGGGCAGTATTTT. The encoded protein is CASSDVPEGGQYF.

This clonotype was counted between two and nine times. This sequence joins TRBV20-1 and TRBJ2-7; TRBD2 matches at 11 bases. Per germline, CDR1 DFQATT and CDR2 SNEGSKA (reference sequence). The CDR3 loop spans 14 amino acids. Trimming cost V 2 bases and J 0 bases; bases outside gene matches: 0. CDR3 protein: CSARLAGGSYEQYV. The CDR3 DNA is TGCAGTGCTAGACTAGCGGGGGGCTCCTACGAGCAGTACGTC.

On this clonotype itself: A single base separates this from a much larger clone, so it may be a read error. The genes are TRBV5-1 and TRBJ2-1; D perhaps matches TRBD1 (5 bases). The CDR3 is 17 residues long. V was trimmed by 0 bases and J by 6 bases, leaving 19 bases between them. Germline CDR1 SGHRS, CDR2 YFSETQ. CDR3 protein: CASSLEGPGATFNEQFF. CDR3 DNA: TGCGCCAGCAGCTTGGAGGGGCCAGGCGCTACCTTCAATGAGCAGTTCTTC.

This clonotype appeared many times. V and J are TRBV20-1 and TRBJ2-5; D might be TRBD1 or TRBD2, each matching 6 bases. The CDR3 contains 15 residues. V shed 3 bases and J shed 2 bases, with 16 bases lying between them. Germline V gene lookup returns CDR1 DFQATT and CDR2 SNEGSKA (reference sequence). CDR3: CSARRFGGNQETQYF. The CDR3 DNA reads as TGCAGTGCTAGGCGTTTCGGGGGCAATCAAGAGACCCAGTACTTC.

This clonotype was picked up a small number of times. V usage is TRBV9 and J usage is TRBJ1-1; D ambiguous. The CDR3 is 14 amino acids. The germline gives CDR1 SGDLS, CDR2 YYNGEE. V lost 5 bases and J 1 base, leaving 12 bases between the germline ends. CDR3 region: CASSDDGKNTEAFF. The CDR3 coding sequence is TGTGCCAGCAGTGATGACGGGAAGAACACTGAAGCTTTCTTT. The whole variable domain, remainder taken from reference TRBV9 and TRBJ1-1, is DSGVTQTPKHLITATGQRVTLRCSPRSGDLSVYWYQQSLDQGLQFLIQYYNGEERAKGNILERFSAQQFPDLHSELNLSSLELGDSALYFCASSDDGKNTEAFFGQGTRLTVV.

This clonotype was counted between two and nine times. The chain links TRBV12-3 or TRBV12-4 to TRBJ2-2; TRBD1 agrees at 7 bases. The V and J ends lost 5 bases and 7 bases, in that order; junction bases with no gene match: 10. This CDR3 region has 15 residues. Written as DNA, the CDR3 is TGTGCCAGCAGTCCCCGGGACAGATACCGCGGGGAGCTGTTTTTT. It translates to CASSPRDRYRGELFF.

The CDR3 DNA is TGCGCCAGCAGCTATCAGGGGGCGGAAAAACTGTTTTTT. Protein sequence: CASSYQGAEKLFF. This chain joins TRBV4-3 and TRBJ1-4; 8 bases map to TRBD1. The J segment lost 8 bases and the V segment lost 5 bases, leaving 4 bases of the junction unmatched. CDR1 and CDR2 (germline): LGHNA, YSLEER. This CDR3 is built from 13 residues.

In this sample, this clonotype turned up many times. The chain is built from TRBV10-3 and TRBJ1-2; 7 bases line up with TRBD1. Germline V gene lookup returns CDR1 ENHRY and CDR2 SYGVKD. V was pared by 4 bases and J by 3 bases, with 2 bases of the junction left unmatched. This CDR3 region has 13 residues. The CDR3 is CAISVGQDYGYTF. The CDR3, as DNA: TGTGCCATCAGTGTCGGACAGGACTATGGCTACACCTTC.

The table lists this clonotype with many counts. The chain uses TRBV5-6 and TRBJ1-5; TRBD1 is a possible D gene (5 bases). The germline V gene has CDR1 SGHDT and CDR2 YYEEEE. V lost 2 bases to trimming and J lost 5 bases, with 14 bases between them. The CDR3 runs 15 residues. The CDR3, as DNA: TGTGCCAGCAGCTTATCCGGGGCCGGGCATCAGCCCCAGCATTTT. It specifies CASSLSGAGHQPQHF.